This TCR beta chain was recovered during a study of low-dose radiotherapy and immunotherapy resistance in tumors. Time point described: before trial treatment. V shed 2 bases and J shed 2 bases, with 9 bases lying between them. This CDR3 comprises 14 residues. CDR1 and CDR2 (germline): MNHEY, SMNVEV (reference sequence). The sample holds many counts of this clonotype. TRAV and TRBV primers primed cDNA for both TCRalpha and TCRbeta. TCRs were amplified for 20 to 25 PCR cycles with a constant-region primer and V-primer adapter. One entry per CDR3 protein, called by TCRdb with MiXCR from the reads. The sample lists around 36,000 distinct CDR3 sequences, about a third seen once, with around 3.5% in the top ten.

This specimen consisted of PBMCs, obtained before treatment. This receptor was identified in a male donor with gallbladder cancer. The V gene is TRBV27, the J gene TRBJ2-5, with TRBD1 as a possible D gene (5 bases). CDR3 residues: CASSLATAQETQYF. The CDR3 nucleotides read TGTGCCAGCAGTTTAGCGACAGCTCAAGAGACCCAGTACTTC.